A single sample gave rise to the 23 T cell receptor beta chains below, sequenced in a study of cytomegalovirus exposure and HLA in healthy donors (dated by TCRdb to 2017 to 2019). Receptor amplification or capture employed the immunoSEQ multiplex PCR assay. A mixture of 60 forward primers for TCR Vbeta segments and 13 reverse primers for TCR Jbeta segments was used in the multiplex PCR. The table was pulled from immuneACCESS by TCRdb, which kept in-frame rearrangements only. Such tables lose some clones; where checked, under half of the loss comes from unresolved V genes, and the rest has no known cause. Present in this sample are some 95,000 clones, roughly 77% of which were seen just once. The ten biggest clones cover approximately 7.5% of the sample. Sequencing was carried out using PBMCs. These receptor sequences come from a man aged 25-45 years in good health and CMV-seronegative.

This rearrangement joins TRBV30 to TRBJ2-5; possibly TRBD2 for D (6 bases). CDR1 is GTSNPN, CDR2 SVGIG, per germline (reference sequence). Trimming left V 3 bases short and J 1 base short, with 6 bases between. This CDR3 has 12 amino acids. The DNA for the CDR3 is TGTGCCTGGAGGACTAGCCAAGAGACCCAGTACTTC. Amino acid sequence: CAWRTSQETQYF. Drawing the rest from reference TRBV30 and TRBJ2-5, the complete variable domain is SQTIHQWPATLVQPVGSPLSLECTVEGTSNPNLYWYRQAAGRGLQLLFYSVGIGQISSEVPQNLSASRPQDRQFILSSKKLLLSDSGFYLCAWRTSQETQYFGPGTRLLVL.

The rearrangement links TRBV6-5 to TRBJ1-1; D is perhaps TRBD1 (6 bases). The V gene's germline CDR1 is MNHEY and CDR2 SVGAGI. This CDR3 contains 13 residues. Trimming took off 7 bases at V and 5 bases at J, with 14 bases between the two ends. The CDR3 spells CASNGGATTEAFF. The CDR3 nucleotides are TGTGCCAGCAATGGGGGGGCGACGACTGAAGCTTTCTTT.

The chain has TRBV5-6 and TRBJ1-4; 7 bases match TRBD1. Germline V gene data show CDR1 as SGHDT and CDR2 as YYEEEE. CDR3 size: 14 residues. V dropped 4 bases and J dropped 8; count of bases not matched to a gene: 8. The CDR3 protein is CASSTGTAEEKLFF. CDR3 bases: TGTGCCAGCAGCACCGGGACAGCGGAAGAAAAACTGTTTTTT.

This clone was seen once. The V and J genes are TRBV30 and TRBJ2-5, with 9 bases aligning to TRBD1. The CDR3 runs 13 residues. Losses at the gene ends were 3 bases for V and 5 bases for J; bases not matched to a gene: 4. Germline CDR1 GTSNPN, CDR2 SVGIG (reference sequence). The CDR3 DNA sequence: TGTGCCTGGAGACAGGGGGCGTGGGAGACCCAGTACTTC. Encoded protein: CAWRQGAWETQYF.

The chain has TRBV5-1 and TRBJ1-1, with D maybe TRBD1 (6 bases). Trimming shortened V by 2 bases and J by 1 base, and 15 bases separated the two germline ends. Germline V CDR1 and CDR2: SGHRS, YFSETQ. The CDR3 runs to 16 residues. The CDR3 loop is CASSFRGLDWNTEAFF. The CDR3 nucleotides read TGCGCCAGCAGCTTCAGGGGCCTAGATTGGAACACTGAAGCTTTCTTT.

This clone was seen a single time. The chain combines TRBV30 with TRBJ1-4; D not resolved. Per the germline V gene, CDR1 is GTSNPN and CDR2 is SVGIG (reference sequence). V was clipped by 4 bases and J by 4 bases, with 13 bases between them. CDR3 length: 14 residues. For the CDR3, the DNA is TGTGCCTGGACCCCTGTTTCCTTTAATGAAAAACTGTTTTTT. Translating gives CAWTPVSFNEKLFF.

V and J are TRBV28 and TRBJ2-7; TRBD2 aligns across 14 bases. Germline CDR1 is MDHEN and CDR2 is SYDVKM. Unmatched junction bases numbered 7, after V lost 6 bases and J lost 12 bases. This CDR3 has 13 amino acids. Written as DNA, the CDR3 is TGTGCCAGCAGCTGGGGACTAGCGGGGGATTCGTACTTC. Residues: CASSWGLAGDSYF.

J is TRBJ2-1 and V is TRBV15, with D perhaps TRBD2 (6 bases). The V gene lost 6 bases and the J gene lost 4 bases, with 19 bases spanning the gap. This CDR3 comprises 16 residues. In germline, CDR1 is LNHNV, CDR2 YYDKDF (reference sequence). The CDR3 DNA reads TGTGCCACCAGAGGGAACGGGAGAGTGGGGTACAATGAGCAGTTCTTC. It encodes CATRGNGRVGYNEQFF. Filled out from reference TRBV15 and TRBJ2-1, the complete variable domain reads DAMVIQNPRYQVTQFGKPVTLSCSQTLNHNVMYWYQQKSSQAPKLLFHYYDKDFNNEADTPDNFQSRRPNTSFCFLDIRSPGLGDTAMYLCATRGNGRVGYNEQFFGPGTRLTVL.

This chain links TRBV12-5 with TRBJ1-2, with D unresolved. Germline V CDR1 and CDR2: LGHNT, FRNRAP. Between the trimmed V and J ends, which lost 1 base and 4 bases, there was a span of 10 bases. The CDR3 sequence is 14 residues long. The CDR3 DNA is TGTGCTAGTGGTTTGGACGGGATAACCTATGGCTACACCTTC. Amino acid sequence: CASGLDGITYGYTF.

The rearrangement uses TRBV2 and TRBJ1-1; no clear D. This CDR3 region has 13 residues. Germline lookup yields CDR1 SNHLY and CDR2 FYNNEI. Trimming took off 3 bases at V and 5 bases at J, with 10 bases between the two ends. CDR3 nucleotide sequence: TGTGCCAGCAGTGAGACTAGGGAGACTGAAGCTTTCTTT. Translating it yields CASSETRETEAFF.

Regarding this clone: This specimen includes other DNA sequences encoding the same CDR3. This chain uses TRBV5-1 with TRBJ2-2; the match to TRBD2 covers 8 bases. This CDR3 contains 15 residues. Germline V lookup: CDR1 SGHRS, CDR2 YFSETQ. V gave up 4 bases and J gave up 3 bases; unmatched junction bases: 5. The CDR3 coding sequence is TGCGCCAGCAGCCCGGGAGGGGGAGACACCGGGGAGCTGTTTTTT. It codes for CASSPGGGDTGELFF.

This chain links TRBV11-2 with TRBJ2-7; unclear D gene. CDR1 SGHAT and CDR2 FQNNGV come from the germline V gene. This CDR3 contains 16 residues. Trimming left V 1 base short and J 6 bases short, with 19 bases between. CDR3 coding DNA: TGTGCCAGCAGCTTAGTAGTGACGGAGCCTCCCCTCGAGCAGTACTTC. Residues: CASSLVVTEPPLEQYF.

The chain has TRBV2 and TRBJ1-2, with D possibly TRBD1 on 6 matching bases. Germline V CDR1 and CDR2: SNHLY, FYNNEI. Trimming took off 4 bases at V and 7 bases at J, with 13 bases between the two ends. The CDR3 has 13 residues. The CDR3 here is CASSGTERVGYTF. CDR3 bases: TGTGCCAGCAGTGGGACAGAGAGGGTTGGCTACACCTTC.

This clone was seen only once. V gene TRBV12-5 combines with J gene TRBJ1-5; 8 bases line up with TRBD1. This CDR3 spans 14 amino acids. Germline loops: CDR1 LGHNT, CDR2 FRNRAP. V lost 4 bases to trimming and J lost 6 bases; unmatched junction nucleotides: 5. The CDR3 region has the DNA TGTGCTAGTGGTTCGGACAGGGAAGGTCAGCCCCAGCATTTT. It yields the protein CASGSDREGQPQHF.

V and J are TRBV4-2 and TRBJ1-4; maybe TRBD1 (6 bases). Germline V gene lookup returns CDR1 LGHNA and CDR2 YNFKEQ. V lost 3 bases and J lost 0, with 14 bases in between. CDR3 size: 17 residues. The CDR3 nucleotides are TGTGCCAGCAGCCACTCGGGAACAGGGACAACTAATGAAAAACTGTTTTTT. Protein product: CASSHSGTGTTNEKLFF.

This clone was recorded once. V and J are TRBV19 and TRBJ1-1; D gene ambiguous. The CDR3 is 15 residues long. CDR1 is LNHDA, CDR2 SQIVND, per germline (reference sequence). V was shortened by 1 base and J by 6 bases, with 15 bases between the two germline ends. CDR3 sequence (DNA): TGTGCCAGTAGTATAGGGCCTCCGGGAAGCGCTGAAGCTTTCTTT. This sequence encodes CASSIGPPGSAEAFF.

The chain couples TRBV4-2 to TRBJ1-1, with no clear D. The CDR3 sequence is 14 residues long. V dropped 3 bases and J dropped 4 bases, with 12 bases sitting between them. From germline, CDR1 is LGHNA and CDR2 YNFKEQ. The CDR3 here is CASSHAEPGTEAFF. The CDR3 coding sequence is TGTGCCAGCAGCCATGCTGAACCCGGCACTGAAGCTTTCTTT.

This sequence joins TRBV19 and TRBJ2-5, with 11 positions matching TRBD2. Germline V lookup: CDR1 LNHDA, CDR2 SQIVND (reference sequence). The CDR3 consists of 14 residues. V lost 3 bases to trimming and J lost 4 bases; unmatched junction nucleotides: 1. In DNA, the CDR3 is TGTGCCAGTAGTATGGGACTAGCGGCAGAGACCCAGTACTTC. It translates to CASSMGLAAETQYF.

CDR3 DNA sequence: TGTGCCAGTAGTTTAGGAAGCGGGACTAGCGGATACTCCTACGAGCAGTACTTC. Encoded protein: CASSLGSGTSGYSYEQYF. The V gene is TRBV19, the J gene TRBJ2-7; 11 bases map to TRBD2. V dropped 5 bases and J dropped 0; count of bases not matched to a gene: 12. Germline values: CDR1 LNHDA, CDR2 SQIVND (reference sequence). The CDR3 covers 18 residues.

The gene calls are TRBV4-1 and TRBJ1-2, with 8 positions matching TRBD1. J was trimmed by 7 bases and V by 6 bases; bases with no gene match: 22. The CDR3 totals 18 residues. Germline V lookup: CDR1 MGHRA, CDR2 YSYEKL. The CDR3 nucleotides read TGCGCCAGCAGTCTATTACCCGGGACAGGATTACTGAGTGGTGGCTACACCTTC. Protein: CASSLLPGTGLLSGGYTF.

V gene TRBV10-3 combines with J gene TRBJ2-5, with 7 positions matching TRBD1. With 4 bases clipped from V and 1 base from J, the junction kept 12 bases outside the gene matches. This CDR3 contains 17 residues. CDR1 and CDR2 (germline): ENHRY, SYGVKD. CDR3 protein: CAISANLEKGAQETQYF. The CDR3, as DNA: TGTGCCATCAGTGCAAACCTAGAAAAGGGGGCCCAAGAGACCCAGTACTTC.

The chain is built from TRBV6-1 and TRBJ1-4, with D hard to call. Germline CDR1 and CDR2: MNHNS and SASEGT. The V and J ends lost 3 bases and 6 bases respectively, with 11 bases between them. The CDR3 loop spans 14 amino acids. CDR3 DNA sequence: TGTGCCAGCAGTGAGTCAAAACGGTATGAAAAACTGTTTTTT. Its protein is CASSESKRYEKLFF.

The rearrangement uses TRBV6-1 and TRBJ2-7; TRBD1 aligns across 8 bases. The CDR3 contains 14 residues. CDR1 and CDR2 from the germline V gene are MNHNS and SASEGT. V shed 4 bases, J shed 7 bases, and the junction held 9 bases outside the gene matches. The CDR3 protein is CASSGRQGKEEQYF. The CDR3 DNA reads TGTGCCAGCAGTGGGCGACAGGGGAAAGAGGAGCAGTACTTC.